This T cell receptor (beta chain) was recovered during a study of T cells expressing NK-cell markers. After re-calling the 5' RACE reads, TCRdb lists one entry per CDR3 protein, DNA absent. This sample's clone table lists over 150,000 distinct CDR3 sequences. Germline CDR1 reads SGHRS; CDR2 reads YFSETQ. This CDR3 has 15 amino acids. The sample consisted of blood T cells: a sorted CD56 or NKG2C T cell subset, CD4+ or CD8+ T cells, or bulk PBMC T cells (not recorded which). The chain links TRBV5-1 to TRBJ1-2; TCRdb indicates TRBD1, and absent DNA this call remains unverified. This receptor was identified in a woman in her forties or fifties in good health. CDR3 loop: CASSFSTGSVSGYTF.